This is a list of T cell receptor beta chains from one sample in a study of T-cell reconstitution after alpha-beta-depleted transplantation in children. TCRdb processed the PCR reads anew with MiXCR; each CDR3 protein has one entry. This sample yields 200,000 or so distinct CDR3 sequences, of which 6.3% are seen a single time; around 4.4% belongs to the top ten. The sample here was PBMCs, taken before TCRalphabeta/CD19-depleted stem cell transplant. Receptor source: a girl younger than two with combined immunodeficiency, due to receive a stem cell transplant. CDR3s include the opening cysteine and the closing phenylalanine or tryptophan.

cdr3_length: 13; v_call: TRBV7-7; cdr3_aa: CASSKPGSYEQYF
cdr3_length: 15; v_call: TRBV4-1; cdr3_aa: CASSQAAGSYNEQFF
cdr3_length: 16; v_call: TRBV7-2; cdr3_aa: CASSPGDRVYNSPLHF
cdr3_length: 16; v_call: TRBV6-5; cdr3_aa: CASSYTLTGSYNEQFF
cdr3_length: 15; v_call: TRBV24-1; cdr3_aa: CATSDPRDREGEAFF
cdr3_length: 15; v_call: TRBV12-3/TRBV12-4; cdr3_aa: CASRDRFSGANVLTF
cdr3_length: 13; v_call: TRBV14; cdr3_aa: CASSVLLGNEQFF
cdr3_length: 17; v_call: TRBV15; cdr3_aa: CATSREGQDPSNQPQHF
cdr3_length: 13; v_call: TRBV2; cdr3_aa: CASRVSPYNEQFF
cdr3_length: 13; v_call: TRBV14; cdr3_aa: CASRPDRNYGYTF
cdr3_length: 19; v_call: TRBV28; cdr3_aa: CASSLGYAVLAGLQETQYF
cdr3_length: 16; v_call: TRBV20-1; cdr3_aa: CSAHGLAGGISYEQYF
cdr3_length: 15; v_call: TRBV27; cdr3_aa: CASSPRFSGANVLTF
cdr3_length: 13; v_call: TRBV24-1; cdr3_aa: CATTGGTYNEQFF
cdr3_length: 15; v_call: TRBV7-2; cdr3_aa: CASSRTMSSYNEQFF
cdr3_length: 18; v_call: TRBV28; cdr3_aa: CASSSGDKGLPVTDTQYF
cdr3_length: 16; v_call: TRBV7-2; cdr3_aa: CASSLGPGLVVHEQYF
cdr3_length: 13; v_call: TRBV20-1; cdr3_aa: CSANPGGRNTQYF
cdr3_length: 14; v_call: TRBV30; cdr3_aa: CARDRGTNTGELFF
cdr3_length: 15; v_call: TRBV5-5; cdr3_aa: CASSLVGNSGEKLFF
cdr3_length: 17; v_call: TRBV4-1; cdr3_aa: CASSQVGDRGLGDEQFF
cdr3_length: 19; v_call: TRBV25-1; cdr3_aa: CASSEWRGQTYSGANVLTF
cdr3_length: 13; v_call: TRBV10-3; cdr3_aa: CAITSLENPGYTF
cdr3_length: 15; v_call: TRBV7-9; cdr3_aa: CASSYQGTGYNEQFF
cdr3_length: 16; v_call: TRBV29-1; cdr3_aa: CSVEGGREVPYNEQFF
cdr3_length: 13; v_call: TRBV29-1; cdr3_aa: CSVERTGGNTIYF
cdr3_length: 15; v_call: TRBV7-6; cdr3_aa: CASSLAELANNEQYF
cdr3_length: 10; v_call: TRBV7-9; cdr3_aa: CASRGDEQFF
cdr3_length: 12; v_call: TRBV29-1; cdr3_aa: CSVVGTGYEQYF
cdr3_length: 14; v_call: TRBV7-2; cdr3_aa: CASSLARATGELFF
cdr3_length: 14; v_call: TRBV12-3/TRBV12-4; cdr3_aa: CASRIKRGTDTQYF
cdr3_length: 13; v_call: TRBV29-1; cdr3_aa: CSVVRVNTGELFF
cdr3_length: 18; v_call: TRBV7-6; cdr3_aa: CASSLESVVAGGGDEQFF
cdr3_length: 13; v_call: TRBV7-6; cdr3_aa: CASSLGSGYEQYF
cdr3_length: 16; v_call: TRBV7-9; cdr3_aa: CASSLTLGQGAGELFF
cdr3_length: 15; v_call: TRBV12-3/TRBV12-4; cdr3_aa: CASSLSGYYQETQYF
cdr3_length: 16; v_call: TRBV5-1; cdr3_aa: CASSPSTGGLGNEQFF
cdr3_length: 14; v_call: TRBV27; cdr3_aa: CASSLTPLHSRAFF
cdr3_length: 15; v_call: TRBV4-2; cdr3_aa: CASSPTSIPYNEQFF
cdr3_length: 14; v_call: TRBV7-3; cdr3_aa: CASSFSGRTDTQYF
cdr3_length: 15; v_call: TRBV4-1; cdr3_aa: CASSLRGRRTDTQYF
cdr3_length: 11; v_call: TRBV12-3/TRBV12-4; cdr3_aa: CASSPDYEQYF
cdr3_length: 15; v_call: TRBV6-2/TRBV6-3; cdr3_aa: CASSYPGTGYYEQYF
cdr3_length: 16; v_call: TRBV6-5; cdr3_aa: CASSYFQGAYGDGYTF
cdr3_length: 16; v_call: TRBV18; cdr3_aa: CASSLPGQGAENIQYF
cdr3_length: 13; v_call: TRBV7-2; cdr3_aa: CASSLAPGREQYF